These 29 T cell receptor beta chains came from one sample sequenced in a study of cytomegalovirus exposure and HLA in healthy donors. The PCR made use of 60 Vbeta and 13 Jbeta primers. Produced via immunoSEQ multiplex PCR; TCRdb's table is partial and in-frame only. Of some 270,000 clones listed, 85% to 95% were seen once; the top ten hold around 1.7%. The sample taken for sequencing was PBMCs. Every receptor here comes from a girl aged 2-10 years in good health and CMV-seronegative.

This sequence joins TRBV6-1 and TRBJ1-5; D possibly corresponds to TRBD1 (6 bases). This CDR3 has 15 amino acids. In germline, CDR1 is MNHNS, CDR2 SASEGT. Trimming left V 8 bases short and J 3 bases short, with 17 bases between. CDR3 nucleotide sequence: TGTGCCAGCCACAACCCAGGACAGACCAATCAGCCCCAGCATTTT. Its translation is CASHNPGQTNQPQHF.

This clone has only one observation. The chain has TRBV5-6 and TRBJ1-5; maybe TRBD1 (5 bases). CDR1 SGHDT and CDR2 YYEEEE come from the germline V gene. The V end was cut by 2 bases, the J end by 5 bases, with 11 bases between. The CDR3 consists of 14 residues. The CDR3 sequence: CASSFFRGDQPQHF. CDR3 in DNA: TGTGCCAGCAGCTTCTTCCGGGGGGATCAGCCCCAGCATTTT.

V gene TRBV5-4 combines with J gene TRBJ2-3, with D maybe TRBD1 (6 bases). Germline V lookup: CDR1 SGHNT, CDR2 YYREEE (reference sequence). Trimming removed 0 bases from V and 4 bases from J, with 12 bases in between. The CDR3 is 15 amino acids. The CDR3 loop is CASSLDRGSSDTQYF. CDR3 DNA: TGTGCCAGCAGCTTGGATAGGGGGTCTTCAGATACGCAGTATTTT.

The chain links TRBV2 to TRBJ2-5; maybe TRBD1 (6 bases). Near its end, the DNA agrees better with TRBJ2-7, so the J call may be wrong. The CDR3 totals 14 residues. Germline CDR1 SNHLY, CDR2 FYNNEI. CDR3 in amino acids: CASRFRDMSPEQYF. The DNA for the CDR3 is TGTGCCAGCAGATTCCGGGACATGAGTCCCGAGCAGTACTTC.

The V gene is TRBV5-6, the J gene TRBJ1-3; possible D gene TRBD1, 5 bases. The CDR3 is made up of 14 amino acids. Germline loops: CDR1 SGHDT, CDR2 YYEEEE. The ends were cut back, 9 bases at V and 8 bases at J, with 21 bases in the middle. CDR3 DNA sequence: TGTGCCACCCAGCTCGGCAGGGACTGGTACACCATATATTTT. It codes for CATQLGRDWYTIYF. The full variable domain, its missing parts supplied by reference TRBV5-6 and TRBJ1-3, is DAGVTQSPTHLIKTRGQQVTLRCSPKSGHDTVSWYQQALGQGPQFIFQYYEEEERQRGNFPDRFSGHQFPNYSSELNVNALLLGDSALYLCATQLGRDWYTIYFGEGSWLTVV.

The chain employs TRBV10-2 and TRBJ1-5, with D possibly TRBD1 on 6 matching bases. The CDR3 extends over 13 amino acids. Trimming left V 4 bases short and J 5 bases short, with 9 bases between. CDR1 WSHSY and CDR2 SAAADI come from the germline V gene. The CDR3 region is CASSGRGDQPQHF. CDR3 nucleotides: TGCGCCAGCAGTGGCAGGGGTGATCAGCCCCAGCATTTT.

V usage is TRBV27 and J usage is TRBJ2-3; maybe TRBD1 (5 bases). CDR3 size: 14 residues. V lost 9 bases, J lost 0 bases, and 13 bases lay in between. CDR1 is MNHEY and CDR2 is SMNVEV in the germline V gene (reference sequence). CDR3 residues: CASGALGSTDTQYF. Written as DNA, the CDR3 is TGTGCCAGTGGGGCTCTAGGCAGCACAGATACGCAGTATTTT.

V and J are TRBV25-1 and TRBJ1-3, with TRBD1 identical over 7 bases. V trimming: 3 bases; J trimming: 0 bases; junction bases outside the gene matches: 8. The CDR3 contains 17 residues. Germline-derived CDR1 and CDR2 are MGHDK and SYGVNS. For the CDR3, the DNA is TGTGCCAGCAGTGATCCTCTGGGACAGAGCTCTGGAAACACCATATATTTT. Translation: CASSDPLGQSSGNTIYF.

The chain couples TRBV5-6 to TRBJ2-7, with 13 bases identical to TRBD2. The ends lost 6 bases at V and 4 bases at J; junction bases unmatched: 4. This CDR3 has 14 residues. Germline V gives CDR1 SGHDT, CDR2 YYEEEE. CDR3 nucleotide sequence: TGTGCCAGCACACTAGCGGGGGGGCCTTACGAGCAGTACTTC. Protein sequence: CASTLAGGPYEQYF.

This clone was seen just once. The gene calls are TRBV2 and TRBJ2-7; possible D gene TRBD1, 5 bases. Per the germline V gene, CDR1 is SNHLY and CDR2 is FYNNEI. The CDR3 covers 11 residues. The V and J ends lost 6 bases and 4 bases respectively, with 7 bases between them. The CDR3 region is CASRGRYEQYF. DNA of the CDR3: TGTGCCAGCAGGGGGCGGTACGAGCAGTACTTC.

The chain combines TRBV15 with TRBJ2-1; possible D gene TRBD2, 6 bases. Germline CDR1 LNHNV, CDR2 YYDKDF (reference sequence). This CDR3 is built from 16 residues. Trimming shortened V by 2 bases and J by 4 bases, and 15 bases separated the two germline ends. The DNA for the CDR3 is TGTGCCACCAGCAGAACACTAGGCGGGAATTACAATGAGCAGTTCTTC. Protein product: CATSRTLGGNYNEQFF.

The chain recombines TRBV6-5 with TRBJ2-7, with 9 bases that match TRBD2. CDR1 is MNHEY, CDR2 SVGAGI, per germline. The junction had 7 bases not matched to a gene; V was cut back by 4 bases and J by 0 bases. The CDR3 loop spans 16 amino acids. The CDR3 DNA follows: TGTGCCAGCAGTTCAACTAGCGGGTACAGCTCCTACGAGCAGTACTTC. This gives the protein CASSSTSGYSSYEQYF.

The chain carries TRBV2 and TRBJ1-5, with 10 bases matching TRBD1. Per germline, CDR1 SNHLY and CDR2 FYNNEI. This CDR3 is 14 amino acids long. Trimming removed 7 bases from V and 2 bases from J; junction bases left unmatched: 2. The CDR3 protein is CASTGTGGNQPQHF. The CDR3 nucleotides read TGTGCCAGCACTGGGACAGGGGGCAATCAGCCCCAGCATTTT.

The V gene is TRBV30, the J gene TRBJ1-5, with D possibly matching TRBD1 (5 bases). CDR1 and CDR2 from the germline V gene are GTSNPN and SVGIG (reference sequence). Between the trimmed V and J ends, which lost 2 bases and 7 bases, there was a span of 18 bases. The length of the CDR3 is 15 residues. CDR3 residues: CAWSPWGGVGQPQHF. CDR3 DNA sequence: TGTGCCTGGAGTCCATGGGGGGGGGTAGGGCAGCCCCAGCATTTT.

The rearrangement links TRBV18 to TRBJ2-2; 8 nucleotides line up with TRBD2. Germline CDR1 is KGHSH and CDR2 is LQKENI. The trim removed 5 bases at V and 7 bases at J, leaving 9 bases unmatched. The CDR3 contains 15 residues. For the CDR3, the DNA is TGTGCCAGCTCAACATGGACTAGCAGCGACGGGGAGCTGTTTTTT. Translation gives CASSTWTSSDGELFF.

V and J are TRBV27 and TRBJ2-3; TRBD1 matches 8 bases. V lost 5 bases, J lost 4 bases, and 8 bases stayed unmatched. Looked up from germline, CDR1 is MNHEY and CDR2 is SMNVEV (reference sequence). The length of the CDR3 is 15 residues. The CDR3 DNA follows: TGTGCCAGCAGTGGAAGGACAGGGTGGGCAGATACGCAGTATTTT. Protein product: CASSGRTGWADTQYF.

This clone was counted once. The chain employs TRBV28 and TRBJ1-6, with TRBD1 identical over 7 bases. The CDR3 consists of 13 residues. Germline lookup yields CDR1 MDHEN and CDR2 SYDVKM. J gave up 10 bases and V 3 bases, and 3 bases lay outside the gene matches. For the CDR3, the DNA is TGTGCCAGCAGTTTCAGGGGGGCATCACCCCTCCACTTT. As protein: CASSFRGASPLHF.

DNA for the CDR3: TGCGCCAGCAGCTGGGACAGGGTACAAGAGACCCAGTACTTC. It specifies CASSWDRVQETQYF. This chain connects TRBV5-1 to TRBJ2-5; 9 bases are shared with TRBD1. Germline values: CDR1 SGHRS, CDR2 YFSETQ. Losses at the gene ends were 3 bases for V and 2 bases for J; bases not matched to a gene: 2. CDR3 length: 14 residues. Full variable domain (remainder filled in from reference TRBV5-1 and TRBJ2-5): KAGVTQTPRYLIKTRGQQVTLSCSPISGHRSVSWYQQTPGQGLQFLFEYFSETQRNKGNFPGRFSGRQFSNSRSEMNVSTLELGDSALYLCASSWDRVQETQYFGPGTRLLVL.

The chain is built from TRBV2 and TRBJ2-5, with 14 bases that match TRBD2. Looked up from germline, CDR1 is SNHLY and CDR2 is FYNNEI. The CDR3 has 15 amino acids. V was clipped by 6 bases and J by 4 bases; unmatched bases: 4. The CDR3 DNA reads TGTGCCAGCAGGGGACTAGCGGGAGACGGAGAGACCCAGTACTTC. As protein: CASRGLAGDGETQYF.

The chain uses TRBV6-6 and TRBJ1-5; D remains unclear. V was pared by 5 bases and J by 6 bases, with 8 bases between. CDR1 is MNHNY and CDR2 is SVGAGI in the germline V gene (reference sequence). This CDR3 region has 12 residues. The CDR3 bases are TGTGCCAGCAGTCCCGAGCCTCAGCCCCAGCATTTT. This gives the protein CASSPEPQPQHF.

This CDR3 reads CASSLRRAFGETQYF. CDR3 sequence (DNA): TGTGCCAGCAGCTTGCGCAGGGCCTTCGGAGAGACCCAGTACTTC. The chain carries TRBV5-4 and TRBJ2-5; TRBD1 is a possible D gene (5 bases). In germline, CDR1 is SGHNT, CDR2 YYREEE (reference sequence). The CDR3 totals 15 residues. V gave up 1 base and J gave up 4 bases, with 14 bases separating them.

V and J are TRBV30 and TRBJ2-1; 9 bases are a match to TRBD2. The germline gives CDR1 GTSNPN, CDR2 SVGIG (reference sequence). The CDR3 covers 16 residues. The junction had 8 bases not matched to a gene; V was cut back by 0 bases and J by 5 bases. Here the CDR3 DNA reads TGTGCCTGGAGTGTACGGCGGGAGGGTCCGCACAATGAGCAGTTCTTC. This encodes CAWSVRREGPHNEQFF.

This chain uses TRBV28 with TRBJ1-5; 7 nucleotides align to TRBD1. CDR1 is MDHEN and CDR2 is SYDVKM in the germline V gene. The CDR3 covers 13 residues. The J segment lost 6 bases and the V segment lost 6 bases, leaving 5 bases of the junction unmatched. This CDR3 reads CASRTGTGQPQHF. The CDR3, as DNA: TGTGCCAGCAGGACAGGGACGGGTCAGCCCCAGCATTTT.

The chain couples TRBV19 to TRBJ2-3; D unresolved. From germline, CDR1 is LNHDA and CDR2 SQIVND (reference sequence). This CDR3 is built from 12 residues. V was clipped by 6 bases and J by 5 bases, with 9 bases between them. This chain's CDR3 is CASRPPGDTQYF. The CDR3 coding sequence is TGTGCCAGTAGACCTCCCGGAGATACGCAGTATTTT.

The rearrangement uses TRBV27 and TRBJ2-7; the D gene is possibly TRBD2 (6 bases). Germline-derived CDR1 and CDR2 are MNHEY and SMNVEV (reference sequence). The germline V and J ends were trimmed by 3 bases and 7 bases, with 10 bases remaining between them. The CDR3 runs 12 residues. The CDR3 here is CASSFAGREQYF. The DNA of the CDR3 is TGTGCCAGCAGTTTTGCGGGGAGGGAGCAGTACTTC.

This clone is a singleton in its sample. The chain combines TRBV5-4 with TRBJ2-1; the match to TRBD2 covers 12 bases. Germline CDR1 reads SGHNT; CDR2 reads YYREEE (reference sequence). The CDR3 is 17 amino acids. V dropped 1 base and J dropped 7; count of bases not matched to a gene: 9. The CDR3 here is CASSLLASGGAGNEQFF. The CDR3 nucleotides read TGTGCCAGCAGCTTGCTGGCTAGCGGGGGGGCAGGGAATGAGCAGTTCTTC.

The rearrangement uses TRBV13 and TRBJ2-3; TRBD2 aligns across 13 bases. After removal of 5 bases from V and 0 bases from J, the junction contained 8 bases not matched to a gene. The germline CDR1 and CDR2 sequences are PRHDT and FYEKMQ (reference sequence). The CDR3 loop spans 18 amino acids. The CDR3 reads CASSGLLAGGPSTDTQYF. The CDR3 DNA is TGTGCCAGCAGCGGCTTACTAGCGGGGGGGCCAAGCACAGATACGCAGTATTTT.

The CDR3 reads CASRNTGGKRVSTEAFF. The CDR3 DNA follows: TGTGCCAGCAGGAATACAGGGGGGAAAAGGGTAAGCACTGAAGCTTTCTTT. The chain is built from TRBV7-9 and TRBJ1-1; 8 positions agree with TRBD1. Germline CDR1 reads SEHNR; CDR2 reads FQNEAQ (reference sequence). The trim removed 6 bases at V and 4 bases at J, leaving 16 bases unmatched. The CDR3 is made up of 17 amino acids.

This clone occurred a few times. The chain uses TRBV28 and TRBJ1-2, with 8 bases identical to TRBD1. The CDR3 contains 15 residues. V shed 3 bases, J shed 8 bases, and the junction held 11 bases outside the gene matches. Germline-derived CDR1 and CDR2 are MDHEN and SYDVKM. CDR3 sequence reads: CASSFLGQGPYGYTF. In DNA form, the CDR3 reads TGTGCCAGCAGTTTTCTCGGACAGGGACCTTACGGCTACACCTTC.